This T cell receptor (beta chain) was identified during a study of identical twins. Study conclusions and caveats: In beta out-of-frame sequences, the excess sharing between twins was weaker. Within cord blood, abundant beta clonotypes carried fewer insertions, but memory repertoires showed no such trend.

This clonotype was found a few times. Its matching antigen is unknown. cDNA carried unique molecular identifiers, and a universal primer site was added by template switching. TCRdb analysed the 5' RACE reads with MiXCR anew, one entry per CDR3 protein. In the table there are around 490,000 distinct CDR3 sequences, about a fifth of which are singletons. The CDR3 runs to 14 residues. The germline V gene has CDR1 ENHRY and CDR2 SYGVKD. Germline trimming cut 7 bases from V and 6 bases from J; bases unmatched to any gene: 8. The sample was also reused in another study, on yellow fever vaccine responses in identical twins.

The source material was CD4+ T cells sorted from blood. The origin of this receptor is a woman aged 18-35 years in good health. V and J are TRBV10-3 and TRBJ2-2, with 7 bases lining up with TRBD1. In nucleotides, the CDR3 is TGTGCCATCACCCCGACAGGGAGCCCCGGGGAGCTGTTTTTT. It encodes CAITPTGSPGELFF.